These T cell receptor beta chains were read from a single sample in a study of vaccination and CD4 T cells after COVID-19. These receptors lack a known antigen. TCRdb redid the calling of the PCR reads with MiXCR, one entry per CDR3 protein. The sample shows 15,000 to 20,000 distinct CDR3 sequences, over 40% of them seen only once. The sequences come from CD4+ T cells from blood, cultured in vitro, collected about 7 months after SARS-CoV-2 vaccination. Every receptor here comes from a human donor who had recovered from COVID-19. CDR3s include the opening cysteine and the closing phenylalanine or tryptophan. The order of the fields is D gene, clone size, J gene, V gene, CDR3 DNA, CDR3 protein. D genes are given only for firm matches. A row's size may be missing; if present it is once, few, many or a size class.

d_gene: TRBD2; abundance: -; j_gene: TRBJ2-3; v_gene: TRBV19; CDR3nt: TGTGCCAGTAGTTCGAGGGGACTACCAAGCACAGATACGCAGTATTTT; CDR3aa: CASSSRGLPSTDTQYF
d_gene: -; abundance: few; j_gene: TRBJ2-5; v_gene: TRBV20-1; CDR3nt: TGCAGTGCCAGCAGGACTCAAGAGACCCAGTACTTC; CDR3aa: CSASRTQETQYF
d_gene: TRBD1; abundance: few; j_gene: TRBJ1-2; v_gene: TRBV20-1; CDR3nt: TGCAGTGCTAGAGAGGGACAGGTCTACGGCTACACCTTC; CDR3aa: CSAREGQVYGYTF
d_gene: TRBD1; abundance: -; j_gene: TRBJ1-5; v_gene: TRBV5-8; CDR3nt: TGTGCCAGCAGCTTCCGACAGGGGCCGGGTCAGCCCCAGCATTTT; CDR3aa: CASSFRQGPGQPQHF
d_gene: TRBD2; abundance: few; j_gene: TRBJ2-2; v_gene: TRBV20-1; CDR3nt: TGCAGTGCTACAACCGGGACTAGCCCCGGGGAGCTGTTTTTT; CDR3aa: CSATTGTSPGELFF
d_gene: -; abundance: once; j_gene: TRBJ1-5; v_gene: TRBV19; CDR3nt: TGTGCCAGTAGTATTATTTCCTCCTCGGACAATCAGCCCCAGCATTTT; CDR3aa: CASSIISSSDNQPQHF
d_gene: -; abundance: -; j_gene: TRBJ2-5; v_gene: TRBV7-2; CDR3nt: TGTGCCAGCAGCGGGCGGTCGGGTATGGAGACCCAGTACTTC; CDR3aa: CASSGRSGMETQYF
d_gene: -; abundance: few; j_gene: TRBJ2-1; v_gene: TRBV20-1; CDR3nt: TGCAGTGCTAGAGAGGCGGGGTACAATGAGCAGTTCTTC; CDR3aa: CSAREAGYNEQFF
d_gene: -; abundance: -; j_gene: TRBJ2-5; v_gene: TRBV11-1; CDR3nt: TGTGCCAGCAGCTCACGGGGCACCGGGACCCAGTACTTC; CDR3aa: CASSSRGTGTQYF
d_gene: -; abundance: large; j_gene: TRBJ1-2; v_gene: TRBV7-9; CDR3nt: TGTGCCAGCAGCCAACAAGGGGTTTCTGGTGGCTACACCTTC; CDR3aa: CASSQQGVSGGYTF
d_gene: -; abundance: few; j_gene: TRBJ2-3; v_gene: TRBV20-1; CDR3nt: TGCAGTGCTAGAGATACCAAGGGGAGTTGGTCAGATACGCAGTATTTT; CDR3aa: CSARDTKGSWSDTQYF
d_gene: -; abundance: -; j_gene: TRBJ2-5; v_gene: TRBV29-1; CDR3nt: TGCAGCGTTGAATTTACCGCCGGGACCCGCGCGAAAGAGACCCAGTACTTC; CDR3aa: CSVEFTAGTRAKETQYF
d_gene: -; abundance: once; j_gene: TRBJ2-7; v_gene: TRBV27; CDR3nt: TGTGCCAGCAGTTTATACCGCGGGGACTCCTACGAGCAGTACTTC; CDR3aa: CASSLYRGDSYEQYF
d_gene: TRBD2; abundance: -; j_gene: TRBJ2-3; v_gene: TRBV7-2; CDR3nt: TGTGCCAGCAGCTATTCGGGAGGGGTAGATACGCAGTATTTT; CDR3aa: CASSYSGGVDTQYF
d_gene: TRBD1; abundance: -; j_gene: TRBJ1-2; v_gene: TRBV12-3/TRBV12-4; CDR3nt: TGTGCCAGCAGCACGCCGGGGACAGGGAGGTATGGCTACACCTTC; CDR3aa: CASSTPGTGRYGYTF
d_gene: -; abundance: few; j_gene: TRBJ1-1; v_gene: TRBV6-1; CDR3nt: TGTGCCAGCAGTGAATTAACGAACACTGAAGCTTTCTTT; CDR3aa: CASSELTNTEAFF
d_gene: TRBD1; abundance: once; j_gene: TRBJ1-2; v_gene: TRBV7-6; CDR3nt: TGTGCCAGCAGCCACGGGACAGGGGAAACTTATGGCTACACCTTC; CDR3aa: CASSHGTGETYGYTF
d_gene: -; abundance: few; j_gene: TRBJ1-2; v_gene: TRBV7-2; CDR3nt: TGTGCCAGCAGCTTAAACGTGGCAGGGGCAGGGTATGGCTACACCTTC; CDR3aa: CASSLNVAGAGYGYTF
d_gene: TRBD2; abundance: -; j_gene: TRBJ2-7; v_gene: TRBV7-3; CDR3nt: TGTGCCAGCAGCACTAGCGGGACGGGCGAGCAGTACTTC; CDR3aa: CASSTSGTGEQYF
d_gene: TRBD2; abundance: -; j_gene: TRBJ2-3; v_gene: TRBV24-1; CDR3nt: TGTGCCACCAGTGGTCCGGGACTAGCGGGAGAGACAGATACGCAGTATTTT; CDR3aa: CATSGPGLAGETDTQYF
d_gene: TRBD2; abundance: few; j_gene: TRBJ2-5; v_gene: TRBV20-1; CDR3nt: TGCAGTGCTAGACCTAGCGGGAGTCGGGAGACCCAGTACTTC; CDR3aa: CSARPSGSRETQYF
d_gene: TRBD2; abundance: -; j_gene: TRBJ2-3; v_gene: TRBV5-4; CDR3nt: TGTGCCAGCAGAGAAACTAGCGGGAGGGCCGGCACAGATACGCAGTATTTT; CDR3aa: CASRETSGRAGTDTQYF
d_gene: TRBD1; abundance: few; j_gene: TRBJ2-3; v_gene: TRBV24-1; CDR3nt: TGTGCCACCAGTGACCCCGGACAGGGAGCAGATACGCAGTATTTT; CDR3aa: CATSDPGQGADTQYF
d_gene: -; abundance: -; j_gene: TRBJ1-1; v_gene: TRBV20-1; CDR3nt: TGCAGTGCTAGAGATCGGAGGGGCCCTGACGCTGAAGCTTTCTTT; CDR3aa: CSARDRRGPDAEAFF
d_gene: -; abundance: -; j_gene: TRBJ2-3; v_gene: TRBV20-1; CDR3nt: TGCAGTGCTTGCGGGGTTCGGAGGAGTGAAGATACGCAGTATTTT; CDR3aa: CSACGVRRSEDTQYF
d_gene: -; abundance: few; j_gene: TRBJ1-5; v_gene: TRBV7-2; CDR3nt: TGTGCCAGCAGCTTGATAGGGGAGGGACAGCCCCAGCATTTT; CDR3aa: CASSLIGEGQPQHF
d_gene: -; abundance: -; j_gene: TRBJ1-5; v_gene: TRBV28; CDR3nt: TGTGCCAGCACCGAGCAGGGGATTCAGCCCCAGCATTTT; CDR3aa: CASTEQGIQPQHF